This T cell receptor beta chain was found in a study of blood T cell repertoires in COVID-19. In the study overall: Samples came from the United States, Italy and Spain, spanning acute and convalescent COVID-19. From T cells, B-cell-depleted T cells, or PBMCs came the material, which was cDNA or gDNA.

The protocol was immunoSEQ multiplex PCR, while the TCRdb copy is restricted to in-frame clones and leaves out a portion. The sample lists some 450,000 clones; roughly 88% were seen once. Germline trimming cut 2 bases from V and 6 bases from J; bases unmatched to any gene: 18. This CDR3 region has 18 residues. Germline values: CDR1 SGDLS, CDR2 YYNGEE. A Seattle source enrolled patients during active infection and followed them longitudinally. What was sequenced was peripheral blood. The TCR was taken from a woman aged 50 to 60 with COVID-19, enrolled during active disease. The chain links TRBV9 to TRBJ2-7; 9 bases match TRBD1. The CDR3 loop is CASSVAPPDGTGTLEQYF. CDR3 nucleotides: TGTGCCAGCAGCGTTGCCCCACCTGACGGGACAGGGACCCTCGAGCAGTACTTC.